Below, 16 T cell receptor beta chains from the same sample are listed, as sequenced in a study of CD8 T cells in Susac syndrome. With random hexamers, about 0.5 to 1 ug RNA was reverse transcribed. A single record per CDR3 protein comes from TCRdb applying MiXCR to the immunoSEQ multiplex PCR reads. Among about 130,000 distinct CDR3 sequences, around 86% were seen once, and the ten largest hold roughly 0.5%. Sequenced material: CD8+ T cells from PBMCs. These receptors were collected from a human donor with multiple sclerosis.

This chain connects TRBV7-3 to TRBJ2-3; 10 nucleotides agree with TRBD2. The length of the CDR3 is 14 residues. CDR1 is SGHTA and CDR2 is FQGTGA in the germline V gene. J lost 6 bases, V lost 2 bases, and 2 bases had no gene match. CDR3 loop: CASSLLAGADTQYF. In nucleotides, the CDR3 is TGTGCCAGCAGCTTACTAGCGGGAGCTGATACGCAGTATTTT.

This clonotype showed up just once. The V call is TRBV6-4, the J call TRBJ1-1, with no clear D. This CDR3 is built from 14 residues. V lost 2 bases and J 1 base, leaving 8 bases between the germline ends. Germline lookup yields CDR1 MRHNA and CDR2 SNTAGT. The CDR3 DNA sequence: TGTGCCAGCAGTGACGGGGAGGGGAACACTGAAGCTTTCTTT. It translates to CASSDGEGNTEAFF.

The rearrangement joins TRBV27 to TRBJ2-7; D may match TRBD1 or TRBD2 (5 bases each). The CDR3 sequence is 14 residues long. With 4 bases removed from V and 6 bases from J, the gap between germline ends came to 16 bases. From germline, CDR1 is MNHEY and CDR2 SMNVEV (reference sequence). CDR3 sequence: CASSSGTADGEQYF. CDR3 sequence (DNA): TGTGCCAGCAGTTCCGGGACGGCTGACGGCGAGCAGTACTTC.

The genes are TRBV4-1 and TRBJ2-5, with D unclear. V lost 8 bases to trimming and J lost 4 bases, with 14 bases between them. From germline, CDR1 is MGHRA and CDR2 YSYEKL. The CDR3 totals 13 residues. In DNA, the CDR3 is TGCGCCAGCTCGGAAAGAAACCGAGAGACCCAGTACTTC. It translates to CASSERNRETQYF.

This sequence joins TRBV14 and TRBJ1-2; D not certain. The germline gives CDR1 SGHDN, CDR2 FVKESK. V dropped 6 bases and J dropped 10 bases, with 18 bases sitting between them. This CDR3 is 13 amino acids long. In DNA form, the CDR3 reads TGTGCCAGCAGTAATATTCCCAGCCCAGACTACACCTTC. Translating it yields CASSNIPSPDYTF. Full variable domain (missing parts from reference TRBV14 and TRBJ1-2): EAGVTQFPSHSVIEKGQTVTLRCDPISGHDNLYWYRRVMGKEIKFLLHFVKESKQDESGMPNNRFLAERTGGTYSTLKVQPAELEDSGVYFCASSNIPSPDYTFGSGTRLTVV.

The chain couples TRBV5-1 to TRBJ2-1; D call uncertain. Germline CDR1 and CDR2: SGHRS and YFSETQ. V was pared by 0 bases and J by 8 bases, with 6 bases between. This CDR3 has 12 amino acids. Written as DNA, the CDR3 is TGCGCCAGCAGCTTGGCCGATTATGAGCAGTTCTTC. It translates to CASSLADYEQFF. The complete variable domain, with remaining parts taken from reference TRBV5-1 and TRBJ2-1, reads KAGVTQTPRYLIKTRGQQVTLSCSPISGHRSVSWYQQTPGQGLQFLFEYFSETQRNKGNFPGRFSGRQFSNSRSEMNVSTLELGDSALYLCASSLADYEQFFGPGTRLTVL.

CDR3 DNA: TGTGCCAGCAGCGCGGGTTACAATTCACCCCTCCACTTT. It translates to CASSAGYNSPLHF. The V and J genes are TRBV7-9 and TRBJ1-6; D uncertain. This CDR3 is 13 amino acids long. Per germline, CDR1 SEHNR and CDR2 FQNEAQ (reference sequence). V dropped 5 bases and J dropped 7 bases, with 9 bases sitting between them.

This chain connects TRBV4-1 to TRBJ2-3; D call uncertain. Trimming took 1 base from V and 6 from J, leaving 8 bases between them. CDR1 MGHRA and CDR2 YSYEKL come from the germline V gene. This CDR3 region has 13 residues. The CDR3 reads CASSQVPRDTQYF. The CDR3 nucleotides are TGCGCCAGCAGCCAAGTCCCCCGGGATACGCAGTATTTT.

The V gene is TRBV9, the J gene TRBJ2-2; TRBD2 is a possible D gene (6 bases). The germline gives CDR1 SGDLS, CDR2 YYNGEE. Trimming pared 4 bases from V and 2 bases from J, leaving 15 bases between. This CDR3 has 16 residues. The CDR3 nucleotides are TGTGCCAGCAGCAGAGTAGGGACTCCAAACACCGGGGAGCTGTTTTTT. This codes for CASSRVGTPNTGELFF.

The CDR3 reads CASSESRGRETQYF. CDR3 bases: TGTGCCAGCAGCGAGTCCCGGGGACGAGAGACCCAGTACTTC. The V gene is TRBV5-8, the J gene TRBJ2-5, with D perhaps TRBD1 or TRBD2 (5 bases each). CDR3 length: 14 amino acids. Germline CDR1 reads SGHTS; CDR2 reads YDEGEE. Trimming stripped 4 bases from V and 4 bases from J, with 14 bases between.

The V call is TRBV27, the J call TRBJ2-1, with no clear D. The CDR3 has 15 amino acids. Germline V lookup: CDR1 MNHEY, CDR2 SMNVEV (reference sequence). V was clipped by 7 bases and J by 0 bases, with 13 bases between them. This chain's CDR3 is CASKLVRSSYNEQFF. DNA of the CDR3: TGTGCCAGCAAACTGGTTCGAAGCTCCTACAATGAGCAGTTCTTC.

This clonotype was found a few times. CDR3 DNA sequence: TGTGCCAGCAGCCGAGGGAACACTGAAGCTTTCTTT. Protein product: CASSRGNTEAFF. The chain joins TRBV7-9 to TRBJ1-1; D gene ambiguous. Germline CDR1 reads SEHNR; CDR2 reads FQNEAQ (reference sequence). The CDR3 sequence is 12 residues long. V lost 5 bases and J lost 1, with 5 bases in between.

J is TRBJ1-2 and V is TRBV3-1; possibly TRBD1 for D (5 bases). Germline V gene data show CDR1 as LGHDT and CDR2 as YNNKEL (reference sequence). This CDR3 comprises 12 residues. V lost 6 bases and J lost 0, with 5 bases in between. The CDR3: CASRGPNYGYTF. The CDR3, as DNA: TGTGCCAGCAGGGGACCTAACTATGGCTACACCTTC.

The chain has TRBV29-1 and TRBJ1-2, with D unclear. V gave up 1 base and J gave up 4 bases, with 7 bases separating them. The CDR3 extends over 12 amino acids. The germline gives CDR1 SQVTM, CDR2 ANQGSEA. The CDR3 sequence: CSVEAAGYGYTF. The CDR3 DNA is TGCAGCGTTGAAGCCGCCGGCTATGGCTACACCTTC. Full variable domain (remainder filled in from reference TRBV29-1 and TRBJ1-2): SAVISQKPSRDICQRGTSLTIQCQVDSQVTMMFWYRQQPGQSLTLIATANQGSEATYESGFVIDKFPISRPNLTFSTLTVSNMSPEDSSIYLCSVEAAGYGYTFGSGTRLTVV.

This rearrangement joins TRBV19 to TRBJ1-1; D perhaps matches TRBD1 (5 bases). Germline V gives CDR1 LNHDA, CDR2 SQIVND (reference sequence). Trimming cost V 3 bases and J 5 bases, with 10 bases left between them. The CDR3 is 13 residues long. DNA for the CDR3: TGTGCCAGTAGTATGGGGCAGGGTACTGAAGCTTTCTTT. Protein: CASSMGQGTEAFF.

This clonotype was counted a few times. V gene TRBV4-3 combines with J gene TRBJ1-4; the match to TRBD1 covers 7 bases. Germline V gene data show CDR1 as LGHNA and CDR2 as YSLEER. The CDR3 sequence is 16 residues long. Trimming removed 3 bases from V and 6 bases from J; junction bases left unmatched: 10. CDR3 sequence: CASSQTIQGKYEKLFF. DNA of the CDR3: TGCGCCAGCAGCCAGACCATACAGGGGAAGTATGAAAAACTGTTTTTT.